This TCR beta chain stems from a study of shared clonotypes between healthy human individuals. Study at large: Each donor contributed plates that comprised three CD4 naive, three CD4 memory, two CD8 naive and one CD8 memory. Whole-study findings and limits: Between a handful of donors, naive CD4 clonotypes were shared at a level of approximately 5%.

Once extracted for a subset, genomic DNA was divided evenly among several immunoSEQ plates. As originally analysed: ImmunoSEQ sequences covered only the junction and lacked quality scores; filtering therefore differed. Method: immunoSEQ multiplex PCR; TCRdb's copy keeps in-frame clones and lacks some. V and J calls and clone size come straight from that table; D and trimming were deduced from the DNA. The sample consists of more than 1,200,000 clones, less than 99% of them appearing once. About this clone: Antigen unknown.

CDR3 length: 14 amino acids. In germline, CDR1 is LNHNV, CDR2 YYDKDF (reference sequence). V was trimmed by 3 bases and J by 1 base, leaving 8 bases between them. The sample comprised naive CD4+ T cells sorted from blood. This sample's subset: CD45RA+ positively selected. The chain couples TRBV15 to TRBJ2-3; no clear D. This TCR was sampled from a young man in good health. This CDR3 reads CATSRVSGTDTQYF. The CDR3 coding sequence is TGTGCCACCAGCAGGGTTTCGGGCACAGATACGCAGTATTTT.